This is a list of T cell receptor beta chains from one sample in a study of human versus mouse CDR3 diversity and MHC coevolution. Only in-frame clones appear in the TCRdb table, and some are missing; sequencing was by immunoSEQ multiplex PCR. This table has 75,000 to 90,000 clones, around 93% appearing once. The sequenced material came from naive CD4+ T cells from blood. These receptors originate from a person between 25 and 69 years old in good health. CDR3s include the opening cysteine and the closing phenylalanine or tryptophan.

j_call v_call cdr3_aa
TRBJ1-1 TRBV7-8 CASSLVGAGGTEAFF
TRBJ1-1 TRBV30 CAWILGGDTEAFF
TRBJ2-1 TRBV9 CASSVSGQGAEQFF
TRBJ2-7 TRBV7-9 CASSLAHGQGIEYEQYF
TRBJ2-3 TRBV7-3 CASSWRPAGTSGRTDTQYF
TRBJ2-4 TRBV9 CASSLETGTRLKNIQYF
TRBJ2-7 TRBV5-6 CASSPPGWEGDEQYF
TRBJ1-2 TRBV11-2 CASSLDRGWNGYTF
TRBJ1-4 TRBV5-1 CASSPGWTATATNEKLFF
TRBJ2-3 TRBV7-2 CASKAYYERELTDTQYF
TRBJ1-1 TRBV5-1 CASRLQGNTEAFF
TRBJ2-7 TRBV5-1 CASSGLIANEQYF
TRBJ1-2 TRBV21-1 CASSKGQGYNYGYTF
TRBJ1-4 TRBV7-3 CASSLTGTADNEKLFF
TRBJ2-2 TRBV5-1 CASSLGPTRQVVAGELFF
TRBJ2-1 TRBV30 CAGTSGGPEQFF
TRBJ2-2 TRBV18 CASSQGRGDTGELFF
TRBJ2-7 TRBV18 CASSPAGGPNYEQYF
TRBJ1-1 TRBV29-1 CSVAPVTTEAFF
TRBJ2-7 TRBV28 CASRPIAGPYEQYF
TRBJ2-5 TRBV7-6 CASSLVGGQTETQYF
TRBJ2-5 TRBV20-1 CSARARETQYF
TRBJ1-1 TRBV4-1 CASSQGEGAIHTEAFF
TRBJ1-4 TRBV6-1 CASSEDHRGQSNEKLFF
TRBJ2-3 TRBV30 CAWSGASGSTDTQYF
TRBJ1-4 TRBV6-5 CASSLQGAGAEKLFF
TRBJ1-5 TRBV5-1 CASSPEGHSNQPQHF
TRBJ2-7 TRBV5-1 CASRPGQTISYEQYF
TRBJ1-2 TRBV5-1 CASSLEAWQGIGGYTF
TRBJ2-5 TRBV5-4 CASHLGGASGETQYF
TRBJ2-3 TRBV19 CASSNLAGDWDTQYF
TRBJ2-3 TRBV5-4 CASSRLATDTQYF
TRBJ2-7 TRBV9 CASSVGQGPGEQYF
TRBJ2-5 TRBV2 CASRERRQGETQYF
TRBJ1-1 TRBV18 CASSPFDSRAFF
TRBJ1-2 TRBV11-3 CASSLVQCYTF
TRBJ2-1 TRBV18 CASSPAAGEQFF
TRBJ2-1 TRBV7-2 CASNPRTSGNEQFF
TRBJ1-2 TRBV4-1 CASSQDANTWTDNRGGYTF
TRBJ1-1 TRBV29-1 CSVEEILGGTNTEAFF
TRBJ2-2 TRBV28 CASSLGGQGTGELFF
TRBJ2-7 TRBV19 CASSRAGVSYEQYF
TRBJ2-4 TRBV18 CASSPLEGAGKNIQYF
TRBJ1-4 TRBV5-4 CASSLPGGANEKLFF
TRBJ1-3 TRBV7-8 CASSSGHLGNTIYF
TRBJ2-2 TRBV2 CASSELQGRAGELFF
TRBJ2-1 TRBV7-3 CASSYDRSSYNEQFF
TRBJ1-1 TRBV19 CASSIAGLNTEAFF
TRBJ2-5 TRBV30 CAWSAAGAWETQYF